The following is a T cell receptor beta chain sequence with its context. Its antigen is still unknown. Deep level was the assay's run setting. The protocol was immunoSEQ multiplex PCR, while the TCRdb copy is restricted to in-frame clones and leaves out a portion. This table holds over a million clones, around three quarters found once. The CDR3 spans 15 residues. V was pared by 4 bases and J by 6 bases, with 6 bases of the junction left unmatched. Per germline, CDR1 ENHRY and CDR2 SYGVKD. These data are taken from a study of shared clonotypes between healthy human individuals. General study results and limits: Clonotypes shared by all four donors outscored non-shared clonotypes in generation probability. Few donors restricted represented genetic and exposure-history diversity. Sampling covered blood only; tissue repertoires likely differ.

This TCR was sampled from a man aged 18-30 years in good health. Some clones in this sample may be carry-over from other donors' samples. The sequencing sample was made of memory CD4+ T cells from PBMCs. The subset was: CD45RA-negative fraction. The chain links TRBV10-3 to TRBJ1-4; 9 positions agree with TRBD1. CDR3: CAISATGGDDEKLFF. The CDR3 DNA is TGTGCCATCAGTGCTACAGGGGGCGATGATGAAAAACTGTTTTTT.